This entry features one T cell receptor beta chain sequence. Its binding antigen is unknown. No much larger clone exists at a distance of one base, and base qualities are not known. This sample was included in a study of shared clonotypes between healthy human individuals (dated by TCRdb to the early 2020s). Notes on the research overall: The cohort included three men and two women between 18 and 49 years of age. Blood TCR repertoires of about five healthy adults were deeply sequenced to estimate repertoire size and the extent of clonotype sharing between individuals. Per donor, three plates each were used for CD4 naive and CD4 memory, two for CD8 naive, and one for CD8 memory. Each donor's leukapheresis produced roughly between roughly 0.85 and 9.5 billion PBMCs. Libraries were prepared and TCR repertoires were sequenced by different laboratories using diverse techniques, in order to increase sequencing depth and limit assay-specific biases.

The donors were healthy, HIV-negative adults who had no recently reported acute infections or vaccinations. Every donor was a Caucasian adult residing in Nashville, Tennessee, USA. CD4+ T cells were enriched by magnetic negative selection; naive cells were then positively selected on CD45RA, and the negative fraction formed the memory subset. Blood was obtained by leukapheresis, after which PBMCs were separated by Ficoll-Histopaque density gradient centrifugation and cryopreserved in liquid nitrogen vapor phase. Purity and quantity of every magnetically sorted T cell population were checked by analytical flow cytometry. Genomic DNA was isolated from every sorted fraction and measured by UV absorbance on a Nanodrop 2000c. From its cysteine to its phenylalanine, the CDR3 spans 14 amino acids. Just CDR3 DNA is preserved here, 42 bases in frame from base 1. V is pared back by 3 bases and J by 2 bases, with 11 bases lying between the germline termini. In the germline V gene, CDR1 corresponds to SGHTA and CDR2 to FQGTGA.

The paper's findings and limits, for the study overall: Naive subsets generally had larger estimated clonotype richness than memory subsets did. Pairwise subsampling indicated that sequencing depth was expected to affect the degree of clonotype sharing among donors. Incomplete sequencing was indicated by rarefaction of sorted-subset datasets, despite the large sequencing depth. Because the study included only a small number of donors, the genetic and exposure-history diversity represented was limited. Clonotypes shared by all four sorted-subset donors showed higher generation probabilities than non-shared clonotypes. Only blood was sampled, and tissue TCR repertoires likely differ from those in blood. Across a few donors, approximately 5% of naive CD4, roughly 3.5% of naive CD8, approximately 2.5% of memory CD4, and 0.4% of memory CD8 clonotypes were shared.

TCR CDR3 regions were amplified from genomic DNA by multiplex PCR using the deep immunoSEQ assay. Extracted genomic DNA from each cell subset was spread evenly across all wells of several immunoSEQ 96-well plates, with each plate serving as a replicate. For sorted subsets, around 200 ng genomic DNA, equal to tens of thousands of T cell genomes, was loaded into each replicate PCR. The purified libraries were quantified using a Qubit 3.0 fluorometer, sized with a Bioanalyzer 2100, and then quantified again using the KAPA Library Quantification kit. Every immunoSEQ 96-well plate was sequenced on a dedicated single-read 150-cycle Illumina NextSeq 550 flow cell. The source study handled its data this way. The immunoSEQ output contained only junctional sequences without quality scores, so filtering could not match that applied to full-length reads. Sequences were annotated with PyIR, a Python wrapper for IgBLAST v1.9, and V/J genes and CDR3 were assigned using IMGT germline references. Reads were removed for weak V/J assignments (E-value above 1e-6), missing CDR3, stop codons, out-of-frame junctions, or ambiguous translated residues. V3J clonotypes were defined as sequences sharing an identical inferred V gene, J gene, and CDR3 amino acid sequence. The percentage overlap between two repertoires was calculated by dividing the number of shared unique clonotypes by the size of the smaller repertoire. Richness of each repertoire was evaluated using RTK rarefaction, the Chao1 estimator, and Recon v2.1 estimates of unobserved clonotypes. For all TCRbeta clonotypes obtained by the gDNA method from several donors, generation probabilities were computed with OLGA. The table was pulled from immuneACCESS by TCRdb, which kept in-frame rearrangements only. Such tables lose some clones; where checked, under half of the loss comes from unresolved V genes, and the rest has no known cause. V and J calls plus clone size are reproduced from that table; the DNA served to infer D and trimming. In this sample the table shows over 850,000 clones, about 80% of which occur a single time. The top ten clones comprise roughly 0.57% of the sample.

The rearranged chain carries TRBV7-3 and TRBJ2-7; the D gene may be TRBD1 or TRBD2, since each aligns over 6 bases. The sample taken for sequencing was memory CD4+ T cells from PBMCs. The cell subset or site label, as the study defines it: CD45RA-negative fraction. The sequence came from a man between 18 and 29 years old in good health. Some clones in this sample may be carry-over from other donors' samples. The CDR3 reads CASSLEGGPYEQYF. The nucleotide sequence is given as TGTGCCAGCAGCTTGGAGGGGGGACCCTACGAGCAGTACTTC.